The rows below give T cell receptor beta chains drawn from one sample of a study of regulatory T cells in long-lasting Graves disease. TCRdb redid the calling of the multiplex PCR reads with MiXCR, one entry per CDR3 protein. The repertoire holds about 210,000 distinct CDR3 sequences, roughly a fifth seen once, with about 11% in the top ten. Another study also made use of these data, one on T cells in Graves' hyperthyroidism and ophthalmopathy.

The sequencing used peripheral blood mononuclear cells (PBMCs), collected at new diagnosis, from a patient treated with antithyroid drugs. The source is a woman in her thirties with Graves disease. CDR3s include the opening cysteine and the closing phenylalanine or tryptophan. The D gene is left open where the match is weak. Clone sizes are given selectively: once, few, many, or a class where the clone is expanded.

j_call clone_size d_call v_call cdr3_length cdr3_aa cdr3_nt
TRBJ1-4 many NA TRBV18 15 CASSPITDSQEKLFF TGTGCCAGCTCACCAATTACGGACAGCCAAGAAAAACTGTTTTTT
TRBJ1-1 few TRBD1 TRBV28 15 CASSLRGRRNTEAFF TGTGCCAGCAGTTTAAGGGGGCGACGGAACACTGAAGCTTTCTTT
TRBJ2-5 NA TRBD2 TRBV27 18 CASSLWGLAGGSGETQYF TGTGCCAGCAGTTTATGGGGACTAGCGGGAGGGTCCGGTGAGACCCAGTACTTC
TRBJ2-5 once NA TRBV5-6 16 CASSPPRMGAGETQYF TGTGCCAGCAGCCCCCCCCGGATGGGTGCGGGAGAGACCCAGTACTTC
TRBJ2-4 many NA TRBV11-2 13 CASTTGTKNIQYF TGTGCCAGTACAACAGGGACCAAAAACATTCAGTACTTC
TRBJ1-1 few TRBD1 TRBV20-1 14 CSAERQGTNTEAFF TGCAGTGCCGAACGACAGGGTACGAACACTGAAGCTTTCTTT
TRBJ2-3 NA NA TRBV3-1 15 CASSQDQLYTDTQYF TGTGCCAGCAGCCAAGATCAGCTATACACAGATACGCAGTATTTT
TRBJ1-2 many NA TRBV27 14 CASSFGTGDWGYTF TGTGCCAGCAGCTTCGGGACGGGCGATTGGGGCTACACCTTC
TRBJ2-1 NA NA TRBV2 11 CASREGDEQFF TGTGCCAGCAGGGAGGGTGACGAGCAGTTCTTC
TRBJ1-5 many TRBD1 TRBV4-2 16 CASSQPGQGGNQPQHF TGTGCCAGCAGCCAACCGGGACAGGGAGGCAATCAGCCCCAGCATTTT
TRBJ2-5 many TRBD2 TRBV19 15 CASSTSGSFQETQYF TGTGCCAGTAGTACTAGCGGGAGCTTTCAAGAGACCCAGTACTTC
TRBJ1-1 many NA TRBV2 13 CASSEYMNAEAFF TGTGCCAGCAGTGAATATATGAACGCTGAAGCTTTCTTT
TRBJ2-3 many TRBD2 TRBV5-4 16 CASSSPGLAGTDTQYF TGTGCCAGCAGCTCCCCGGGACTAGCGGGAACAGATACGCAGTATTTT
TRBJ1-6 many NA TRBV28 15 CASIRGSSYNSPLHF TGTGCCAGCATACGGGGTTCTTCCTATAATTCACCCCTCCACTTT
TRBJ1-1 many TRBD1 TRBV28 15 CASSSGQARNTEAFF TGTGCCAGCAGTTCAGGACAGGCAAGGAACACTGAAGCTTTCTTT
TRBJ2-7 many TRBD1 TRBV7-6 15 CASSFGTGGTYEQYF TGTGCCAGCAGCTTCGGGACAGGGGGGACCTACGAGCAGTACTTC
TRBJ1-6 many NA TRBV5-5 17 CASSPVLWGSDNSPLHF TGTGCCAGCAGCCCGGTGCTTTGGGGCAGTGATAATTCACCCCTCCACTTT
TRBJ2-1 few TRBD2 TRBV19 19 CASSLGTSGTPTNYNEQFF TGTGCCAGTAGTCTCGGGACTAGCGGGACGCCCACAAACTACAATGAGCAGTTCTTC